This TCR beta chain was retrieved from a study of T cell repertoires in cytomegalovirus infection. Study at large: Peptides in the study included HLA-C-restricted and HLA-B-restricted CMV epitopes. Indications came from public TCR beta signatures; they pointed to CMV infection and to a matching HLA type.

Concerning this clonotype itself: Its target is not known. The limits of the CDR3 on the DNA are not certain, so only TCRdb's listed CDR3 is given.

Study observations and caveats: Cumulative frequency of public TCR beta families picked out carriers of CMV plus the relevant HLA. Predominance within the ex vivo response was attributable to HLA-C-restricted CMV-specific TCR beta clonotypes.

TCRdb reanalysed the reads using MiXCR and keeps one entry per CDR3 protein. The sample records about 310,000 distinct CDR3 sequences, just under 25% being singletons. CDR1 is MDHEN and CDR2 is SYDVKM in the germline V gene. The CDR3 spans 12 residues, counting both ends. The sequencing used cultured PBMCs, collected from culture after CMV antigen stimulation. The sequence was obtained from a human donor in good health (CMV status not recorded). Some clones in this sample may be carry-over from other donors' samples. V and J are TRBV28 and TRBJ1-1. CDR3: CASSTSRTEAFF.